A selection of T cell receptor beta chains follows, all from one sample in a study of beta chain features in type 1 diabetes. Sequencing used immunoSEQ multiplex PCR; TCRdb keeps in-frame clones, though not all of them. The repertoire holds 350,000 to 400,000 clones, with over 9.5% as singletons. Sequenced material: naive CD4+ T cells from blood. The receptors were gathered from a woman aged 18-29 years with type 1 diabetes. Each CDR3 is given with its conserved first and last residue. The order of the fields is V gene, D gene, clone size, J gene, CDR3 protein, CDR3 DNA. A D gene is named only where the DNA matches it firmly. Part of the rows lack a size; the others show once, few, many or a class for expanded clones.

>TRBV9|TRBD1|few|TRBJ1-2
CASSSGQGGNYGYTF
TGTGCCAGCAGCTCAGGACAGGGGGGAAACTATGGCTACACCTTC
>TRBV4-3|NA|few|TRBJ2-7
CASSQDPSSYEQYF
TGCGCCAGCAGCCAAGATCCCAGTTCCTACGAGCAGTACTTC
>TRBV5-1|TRBD1|few|TRBJ2-3
CASSSGQGAEDTQYF
TGCGCCAGCAGCTCCGGACAGGGGGCCGAAGATACGCAGTATTTT
>TRBV9|TRBD2|few|TRBJ2-7
CASSPGGGEQYF
TGTGCCAGCAGTCCGGGGGGGGGCGAGCAGTACTTC
>TRBV9|NA|few|TRBJ2-6
CASSSDGSGANVLTF
TGTGCCAGCAGCTCAGACGGGTCTGGGGCCAACGTCCTGACTTTC
>TRBV6-5|NA|NA|TRBJ2-7
CASSYSRELQYEQYF
TGTGCCAGCAGTTACTCGCGGGAACTTCAATACGAGCAGTACTTC
>TRBV27|NA|NA|TRBJ2-7
CASRKGGHTYEQYF
TGTGCCAGCAGGAAAGGGGGACATACCTACGAGCAGTACTTC
>TRBV11-2|NA|NA|TRBJ1-1
CASSFREDTEAFF
TGTGCCAGCAGCTTTCGGGAGGACACTGAAGCTTTCTTT
>TRBV5-1|NA|few|TRBJ2-1
CASSLTQGNEQFF
TGCGCCAGCAGCTTAACACAGGGAAATGAGCAGTTCTTC
>TRBV19|NA|NA|TRBJ2-1
CASRIRSGAISSYNEQFF
TGTGCCAGTAGGATAAGATCAGGGGCGATAAGCTCCTACAATGAGCAGTTCTTC
>TRBV7-2|TRBD2|NA|TRBJ2-2
CASRLAGETGELFF
TGTGCCAGCAGACTAGCGGGGGAAACCGGGGAGCTGTTTTTT
>TRBV18|NA|few|TRBJ1-1
CASSPQGADGFF
TGTGCCAGCTCACCGCAGGGCGCGGATGGTTTCTTT
>TRBV7-2|TRBD1|few|TRBJ1-5
CASSLDRDAQPQHF
TGTGCCAGCAGCCTCGACAGGGACGCCCAGCCCCAGCATTTT
>TRBV27|TRBD2|NA|TRBJ2-6
CASRWGGTGANVLTF
TGTGCCAGCAGGTGGGGGGGGACTGGGGCCAACGTCCTGACTTTC
>TRBV28|NA|NA|TRBJ2-7
CASSLKLQRDEQYF
TGTGCCAGCAGTTTGAAGCTCCAGAGGGACGAGCAGTACTTC